One and the same sample provided the 30 T cell receptor beta chains below, sequenced in a study of blood T cell repertoires in COVID-19 (dated by TCRdb to the early 2020s). Libraries were made using the immunoSEQ multiplex PCR assay. This immuneACCESS table, as held by TCRdb, lists in-frame sequences with V and J called but not all clones. Of the missing ones, under half trace to an unresolved V gene in checked studies; the others have no known cause. Counted in this sample were about 45,000 clones; roughly 81% of them appeared once. In total, the top ten clones hold 25% to 35% of the sample. The sample taken for sequencing was peripheral blood. These receptors were taken from a woman aged 70-85 years with acute or convalescent COVID-19.

The chain has TRBV6-4 and TRBJ2-5; 8 bases align to TRBD2. Per germline, CDR1 MRHNA and CDR2 SNTAGT. V shed 5 bases and J 5 bases; nucleotides not matched to a gene: 10. The CDR3 runs to 15 residues. The CDR3 nucleotides are TGTGCCAGCAGTATCGGGGGGGGATTGTGGGAGACCCAGTACTTC. It encodes CASSIGGGLWETQYF.

The chain carries TRBV6-4 and TRBJ1-2; possible D gene TRBD1, 6 bases. V lost 2 bases, J lost 8 bases, and 9 bases lay in between. CDR3 length: 12 residues. The V gene's germline CDR1 is MRHNA and CDR2 SNTAGT. The CDR3 loop reads CASSDTGNGYTF. The CDR3 bases are TGTGCCAGCAGTGACACAGGGAACGGCTACACCTTC.

This chain joins TRBV27 and TRBJ2-2; maybe TRBD2 (5 bases). Germline V CDR1 and CDR2: MNHEY, SMNVEV (reference sequence). V shed 2 bases and J shed 5 bases, with 6 bases lying between them. This CDR3 contains 13 residues. The CDR3 loop is CASSLRGTGELFF. CDR3 DNA sequence: TGTGCCAGCAGTTTACGAGGGACCGGGGAGCTGTTTTTT.

The chain employs TRBV18 and TRBJ1-6; tentative D call: TRBD1 (6 bases). Trimming removed 0 bases from V and 8 bases from J, with 11 bases in between. This CDR3 spans 15 amino acids. In germline, CDR1 is KGHSH, CDR2 LQKENI. CDR3 nucleotides: TGTGCCAGCTCACCACCCCCAGGGGACGATTCACCCCTCCACTTT. It encodes CASSPPPGDDSPLHF.

This chain links TRBV7-2 with TRBJ1-2, with 8 bases that match TRBD1. This CDR3 is 16 amino acids long. Looked up from germline, CDR1 is SGHTA and CDR2 is FQGNSA. The V segment lost 2 bases and the J segment 7 bases; nucleotides outside the gene matches: 12. The CDR3 loop is CASSLTLAQGAVGYTF. The CDR3 DNA is TGTGCCAGCAGCTTAACCCTGGCGCAGGGGGCGGTTGGCTACACCTTC.

Comment on this clone: At the DNA level, this CDR3 is encoded by other sequences in the same sample as well. V is TRBV4-1 and J is TRBJ2-7, with D uncertain. Germline values: CDR1 MGHRA, CDR2 YSYEKL. This CDR3 region has 15 residues. Trimming shortened V by 0 bases and J by 0 bases, and 9 bases separated the two germline ends. CDR3: CASSQDPYLSYEQYF. DNA of the CDR3: TGCGCCAGCAGCCAAGATCCCTACCTCTCCTACGAGCAGTACTTC.

This rearrangement joins TRBV9 to TRBJ2-7, with 7 bases fitting TRBD1. V dropped 2 bases and J dropped 7; count of bases not matched to a gene: 12. The germline V gene has CDR1 SGDLS and CDR2 YYNGEE. This CDR3 region has 15 residues. DNA of the CDR3: TGTGCCAGCAGCGTCACTCCTTTGACAGGGCGGGAGCAGTACTTC. This codes for CASSVTPLTGREQYF.

V is TRBV6-5 and J is TRBJ1-5; 12 bases map to TRBD1. Germline trimming cut 6 bases from V and 6 bases from J; bases unmatched to any gene: 3. Germline CDR1 reads MNHEY; CDR2 reads SVGAGI. The length of the CDR3 is 14 residues. The CDR3 sequence: CASRGTGGGQPQHF. The CDR3 DNA reads as TGTGCCAGCAGGGGGACAGGGGGCGGTCAGCCCCAGCATTTT.

The chain joins TRBV21-1 to TRBJ2-5; the DNA was not used to check the table's D call, TRBD1. TRBV21-1 corresponds to a pseudogene. This CDR3 has 15 residues. The CDR3 DNA reads as TGTGCCAGCAGCAAAGGGGACAGGCCTGGGGAGACCCAGTACTTC. This translates into CASSKGDRPGETQYF.

This clone was counted once. The chain couples TRBV7-2 to TRBJ2-3; 8 bases align to TRBD2. This CDR3 has 14 residues. V shed 1 base and J 5 bases; nucleotides not matched to a gene: 2. Per the germline V gene, CDR1 is SGHTA and CDR2 is FQGNSA. CDR3 amino acids: CASSLVSGKDTQYF. The CDR3 bases are TGTGCCAGCAGCTTAGTTAGCGGGAAAGATACGCAGTATTTT.

V usage is TRBV6-6 and J usage is TRBJ1-4; TRBD1 matches at 7 bases. Trimming took 2 bases from V and 8 from J; bases not matched to a gene: 11. The CDR3 has 16 residues. Germline V CDR1 and CDR2: MNHNY, SVGAGI (reference sequence). Written as DNA, the CDR3 is TGTGCCAGCAGTTACCCTACGACAGGGCAATTAGAAAAACTGTTTTTT. Protein sequence: CASSYPTTGQLEKLFF.

The chain links TRBV5-1 to TRBJ2-3, with 11 bases lining up with TRBD2. CDR3 size: 16 residues. The germline V gene has CDR1 SGHRS and CDR2 YFSETQ. Germline trimming cut 3 bases from V and 2 bases from J; bases unmatched to any gene: 5. The CDR3 sequence is CASSSLAGGTTDTQYF. The CDR3, as DNA: TGCGCCAGCAGCTCGCTAGCGGGGGGTACCACAGATACGCAGTATTTT.

The chain uses TRBV21-1 and TRBJ2-1; TRBD1 reflects the table's D call only, with no check against the DNA. TRBV21-1 is a listed pseudogene. This CDR3 contains 17 residues. The CDR3 reads CASSKVVRGQWWNEQFF. In DNA, the CDR3 is TGTGCCAGCAGCAAAGTTGTACGGGGACAATGGTGGAATGAGCAGTTCTTC.

The rearrangement links TRBV28 to TRBJ1-5; D gene unclear. The germline CDR1 and CDR2 sequences are MDHEN and SYDVKM. V lost 7 bases, J lost 11 bases, and 12 bases lay in between. This CDR3 has 11 residues. CDR3 nucleotides: TGTGCCAGCACCTTCGGAGTAACCCAGCATTTT. Its translation is CASTFGVTQHF.

The chain combines TRBV6-5 with TRBJ1-3; 8 bases fit TRBD1. This CDR3 is 15 amino acids long. In germline, CDR1 is MNHEY, CDR2 SVGAGI. V trimming: 6 bases; J trimming: 5 bases; junction bases outside the gene matches: 9. The CDR3 spells CASRSGQGSRNTIYF. The CDR3, as DNA: TGTGCCAGCAGAAGCGGACAGGGCAGCAGAAACACCATATATTTT.

This clone came up once. The V and J genes are TRBV6-1 and TRBJ2-7, with D maybe TRBD2 (5 bases). The CDR3 contains 16 residues. Germline assignment: CDR1 MNHNS and CDR2 SASEGT. V lost 0 bases and J 2 bases, leaving 14 bases between the germline ends. The CDR3 here is CASSEARVRQTYEQYF. The DNA of the CDR3 is TGTGCCAGCAGTGAAGCGCGGGTGCGTCAGACCTACGAGCAGTACTTC.

The chain recombines TRBV20-1 with TRBJ1-4; D might be TRBD1 (5 bases). The V gene lost 3 bases and the J gene lost 1 base, with 15 bases spanning the gap. The length of the CDR3 is 16 residues. Germline CDR1 is DFQATT and CDR2 is SNEGSKA (reference sequence). The CDR3 nucleotides are TGCAGTGCTAGTAGGGGTTTGGGTCAAACTAATGAAAAACTGTTTTTT. It specifies CSASRGLGQTNEKLFF.

This clone was counted a few times. The CDR3 here is CAISDPGQGAQGNQPQHF. CDR3 bases: TGTGCCATCAGTGATCCCGGACAGGGGGCTCAGGGCAATCAGCCCCAGCATTTT. This chain links TRBV10-3 with TRBJ1-5; 11 bases map to TRBD1. The germline gives CDR1 ENHRY, CDR2 SYGVKD. This CDR3 spans 18 amino acids. The V segment lost 3 bases and the J segment 2 bases; nucleotides outside the gene matches: 9.

This clone was seen a single time. The gene calls are TRBV5-1 and TRBJ1-3; 10 positions agree with TRBD1. The trim removed 4 bases at V and 3 bases at J, leaving 13 bases unmatched. This CDR3 comprises 18 residues. Germline assignment: CDR1 SGHRS and CDR2 YFSETQ. The DNA for the CDR3 is TGCGCCAGCAGCCCCCAGGGGGGGACAGGGGTGTTTGGAAACACCATATATTTT. Its protein is CASSPQGGTGVFGNTIYF. Drawing the rest from reference TRBV5-1 and TRBJ1-3, the complete variable domain is KAGVTQTPRYLIKTRGQQVTLSCSPISGHRSVSWYQQTPGQGLQFLFEYFSETQRNKGNFPGRFSGRQFSNSRSEMNVSTLELGDSALYLCASSPQGGTGVFGNTIYFGEGSWLTVV.

CDR3 coding DNA: TGTGCCAGCAGCACGGACAGTTTCTCCTACGAGCAGTACTTC. This sequence encodes CASSTDSFSYEQYF. The J gene is TRBJ2-7, the V gene TRBV5-6, with D possibly matching TRBD1 (6 bases). This CDR3 comprises 14 residues. Per the germline V gene, CDR1 is SGHDT and CDR2 is YYEEEE. The V end lost 4 bases, the J end lost 0 bases, and 11 bases lay between the germline ends.

Many counts were recorded for this clone. The chain employs TRBV6-6 and TRBJ2-7, with TRBD2 as a possible D gene (6 bases). Germline V lookup: CDR1 MNHNY, CDR2 SVGAGI (reference sequence). Trimming pared 6 bases from V and 0 bases from J, leaving 12 bases between. The CDR3 loop spans 14 amino acids. The CDR3 region is CASRPGENSYEQYF. The CDR3 coding sequence is TGTGCCAGCAGGCCGGGGGAGAACTCCTACGAGCAGTACTTC.

V usage is TRBV19 and J usage is TRBJ1-1; D may be TRBD1 (5 bases). V dropped 6 bases and J dropped 6 bases, with 17 bases sitting between them. This CDR3 has 14 residues. CDR1 and CDR2 (germline): LNHDA, SQIVND (reference sequence). CDR3 region: CASRRGGAASEAFF. The CDR3, as DNA: TGTGCCAGTAGGAGAGGCGGGGCGGCCTCTGAAGCTTTCTTT.

This clone has a single count. V usage is TRBV5-4 and J usage is TRBJ1-6; the D gene is possibly TRBD1 (6 bases). The CDR3 is 15 amino acids. CDR1 and CDR2 (germline): SGHNT, YYREEE (reference sequence). With 0 bases removed from V and 10 bases from J, the gap between germline ends came to 14 bases. In nucleotides, the CDR3 is TGTGCCAGCAGCTTGGAGACAGGCCAGGTCTCACCCCTCCACTTT. It translates to CASSLETGQVSPLHF.

V is TRBV2 and J is TRBJ1-4; TRBD1 might be the D (6 bases). This CDR3 contains 15 residues. Germline V gene data show CDR1 as SNHLY and CDR2 as FYNNEI. V was shortened by 8 bases and J by 2 bases, with 15 bases between the two germline ends. The CDR3, as DNA: TGTGCCAGCGTAAGGGGGAGGGCGACTAATGAAAAACTGTTTTTT. It yields the protein CASVRGRATNEKLFF.

This clone was observed a handful of times. This chain joins TRBV6-1 and TRBJ2-1; 7 bases are shared with TRBD1. The V gene end was trimmed by 4 bases and the J gene end by 9 bases; junction bases not matched to a gene: 15. Looked up from germline, CDR1 is MNHNS and CDR2 is SASEGT. The CDR3 runs to 16 residues. The CDR3 DNA is TGTGCCAGCAGTGCTAGGGGGCGCGGTAACCTCGCTGAGCAGTTCTTC. This gives the protein CASSARGRGNLAEQFF.

The chain has TRBV12-3 or TRBV12-4 and TRBJ1-1; D gene uncertain. CDR3 size: 13 residues. V was cut by 7 bases and J by 3 bases, with 12 bases left in between. In DNA, the CDR3 is TGTGCCAGCAAAAAGACGGGTTACACTGAAGCTTTCTTT. Its protein is CASKKTGYTEAFF.

The J gene is TRBJ1-2, the V gene TRBV28; D unresolved. The CDR3 runs 13 residues. CDR1 MDHEN and CDR2 SYDVKM come from the germline V gene. V gave up 3 bases and J gave up 2 bases, with 7 bases separating them. The CDR3 region has the DNA TGTGCCAGCAGTTTCTCTGCGAACTATGGCTACACCTTC. It is translated as CASSFSANYGYTF.

V gene TRBV2 combines with J gene TRBJ1-2; D unresolved. The germline CDR1 and CDR2 sequences are SNHLY and FYNNEI. The CDR3 consists of 10 residues. Trimming left V 4 bases short and J 11 bases short, with 8 bases between. CDR3 nucleotides: TGTGCCAGCAGTGGGGGAGGATACACCTTC. It is translated as CASSGGGYTF.

V and J are TRBV2 and TRBJ1-4; 7 positions match TRBD1. V was clipped by 10 bases and J by 4 bases; unmatched bases: 6. Germline CDR1 SNHLY, CDR2 FYNNEI. This CDR3 region has 13 residues. As DNA, the CDR3 is TGTGCCAAAGGACAGGACCGTAATGAAAAACTGTTTTTT. This translates into CAKGQDRNEKLFF. The entire variable domain, with the rest obtained from reference TRBV2 and TRBJ1-4, is as follows: EPEVTQTPSHQVTQMGQEVILRCVPISNHLYFYWYRQILGQKVEFLVSFYNNEISEKSEIFDDQFSVERPDGSNFTLKIRSTKLEDSAMYFCAKGQDRNEKLFFGSGTQLSVL.

This chain joins TRBV5-1 and TRBJ2-7; TRBD1 matches at 8 bases. The J segment lost 1 base and the V segment lost 4 bases, leaving 7 bases of the junction unmatched. Germline lookup yields CDR1 SGHRS and CDR2 YFSETQ. The CDR3 covers 15 residues. The DNA of the CDR3 is TGCGCCAGCAGCCCTACGGGACAGGCGTCCTACGAGCAGTACTTC. Translated, it gives CASSPTGQASYEQYF.